This is a list of T cell receptor beta chains from one sample in a study of T cells in Graves' hyperthyroidism and ophthalmopathy. MiXCR, run by TCRdb on the multiplex PCR reads, gives a single entry per CDR3 protein. In the table there are around 720,000 distinct CDR3 sequences, approximately 36% of which are singletons. Sequenced material: blood. Receptor source: a woman aged 40 to 50 with Graves' hyperthyroidism. CDR3s include the opening cysteine and the closing phenylalanine or tryptophan. The order of the fields is CDR3 DNA, CDR3 protein, D gene, J gene, V gene, clone size. D genes are given only for firm matches. A row's size may be missing; if present it is once, few, many or a size class.

CDR3nt: TGTGCCAGTAGTAGGCCGTACGGTCAGCCCCAGCATTTT
CDR3aa: CASSRPYGQPQHF
d_gene: .
j_gene: TRBJ1-5
v_gene: TRBV19
abundance: few

CDR3nt: TGTGCCAGCATCAAAACAGGGAAAGCTTTCTTT
CDR3aa: CASIKTGKAFF
d_gene: .
j_gene: TRBJ1-1
v_gene: TRBV27
abundance: few

CDR3nt: TGTGCCAGCAGCTACCGGGACAGGGGTTGGACTGAAGCTTTCTTT
CDR3aa: CASSYRDRGWTEAFF
d_gene: TRBD1
j_gene: TRBJ1-1
v_gene: TRBV7-9
abundance: .

CDR3nt: TGTGCCAGCACCCCCCGAGACGGGGGTGAAAAACTGTTTTTT
CDR3aa: CASTPRDGGEKLFF
d_gene: .
j_gene: TRBJ1-4
v_gene: TRBV5-8
abundance: many

CDR3nt: TGTGCCAGCAGCGCAACTAGCGAGAACACCGGGGAGCTGTTTTTT
CDR3aa: CASSATSENTGELFF
d_gene: TRBD2
j_gene: TRBJ2-2
v_gene: TRBV9
abundance: many

CDR3nt: TGTGCCAGCAGTTTAGCGCTGGGACAGCGCCAAGAGACCCAGTACTTC
CDR3aa: CASSLALGQRQETQYF
d_gene: TRBD1
j_gene: TRBJ2-5
v_gene: TRBV7-8
abundance: few

CDR3nt: TGTGCCACCAACCGGGACAACACTGAAGCTTTCTTT
CDR3aa: CATNRDNTEAFF
d_gene: .
j_gene: TRBJ1-1
v_gene: TRBV6-1
abundance: .

CDR3nt: TGTGCCAGCAGACCAAGCAGGGGGCGCGAGACCCAGTACTTC
CDR3aa: CASRPSRGRETQYF
d_gene: TRBD1
j_gene: TRBJ2-5
v_gene: TRBV7-8
abundance: many

CDR3nt: TGTGCGACCGGGACAGGGGACACTGAAGCTTTCTTT
CDR3aa: CATGTGDTEAFF
d_gene: TRBD1
j_gene: TRBJ1-1
v_gene: TRBV19
abundance: many

CDR3nt: TGTGCCAGCAGTTTATATAGCCAGGGGCTAACCTATAATTCACCCCCCCACTTT
CDR3aa: CASSLYSQGLTYNSPPHF
d_gene: .
j_gene: TRBJ1-6
v_gene: TRBV27
abundance: .

CDR3nt: TGTGCCAGCAGTTCCACCACAGGGGCCTGGCAGCCCCAGCATTTT
CDR3aa: CASSSTTGAWQPQHF
d_gene: TRBD1
j_gene: TRBJ1-5
v_gene: TRBV28
abundance: .

CDR3nt: TGTGCCAGCAGCCGACCTGGGACAGGGTATTGGGATACCTCCGAGCAGTACTTC
CDR3aa: CASSRPGTGYWDTSEQYF
d_gene: TRBD1
j_gene: TRBJ2-7
v_gene: TRBV7-2
abundance: few

CDR3nt: TGTGCCATCAGTGAGTCGGGGCAGGCCCCTGGAAACACCATATATTTT
CDR3aa: CAISESGQAPGNTIYF
d_gene: .
j_gene: TRBJ1-3
v_gene: TRBV10-3
abundance: many

CDR3nt: TGTGCCACTCGGCGGGAGCCCGCGAATTTTCTCTACGAGCAGTACTTC
CDR3aa: CATRREPANFLYEQYF
d_gene: TRBD2
j_gene: TRBJ2-7
v_gene: TRBV6-5
abundance: few

CDR3nt: TGTGCCCCAGACGAGGACCCCTACGAGCAGTACTTC
CDR3aa: CAPDEDPYEQYF
d_gene: .
j_gene: TRBJ2-7
v_gene: TRBV15
abundance: .

CDR3nt: TGTGCCAGCAGTGAAGGCTCGGTGGGGCAGAACTATGGCTACACCTTC
CDR3aa: CASSEGSVGQNYGYTF
d_gene: .
j_gene: TRBJ1-2
v_gene: TRBV2
abundance: many

CDR3nt: TGTGCCAGCAGCCCGGACAGGAGAGGAACTGAAGCTTTCTTT
CDR3aa: CASSPDRRGTEAFF
d_gene: TRBD1
j_gene: TRBJ1-1
v_gene: TRBV7-6
abundance: .

CDR3nt: TGCAGTGCTAGAGTGGACAGGGGGCGCGTGTGGTCGGGGACTGAAGCTTTCTTT
CDR3aa: CSARVDRGRVWSGTEAFF
d_gene: TRBD1
j_gene: TRBJ1-1
v_gene: TRBV20-1
abundance: few

CDR3nt: TGTGCCAGTAGTTCCCAGAGGGAGGGGAACACTGAAGCTTTCTTT
CDR3aa: CASSSQREGNTEAFF
d_gene: .
j_gene: TRBJ1-1
v_gene: TRBV19
abundance: few

CDR3nt: TGTGCCAGCAGCTTTAACTACGGGATCGGGGGCACTGAAGCTTTCTTT
CDR3aa: CASSFNYGIGGTEAFF
d_gene: .
j_gene: TRBJ1-1
v_gene: TRBV5-1
abundance: .

CDR3nt: TGTGCCAGTAGTATACTCGGACACAACACCGGGGAGCTGTTTTTT
CDR3aa: CASSILGHNTGELFF
d_gene: .
j_gene: TRBJ2-2
v_gene: TRBV19
abundance: .

CDR3nt: TGTGCCAGCAGCCGTACTAGCTGGGGAGAGACCCAGTACTTC
CDR3aa: CASSRTSWGETQYF
d_gene: .
j_gene: TRBJ2-5
v_gene: TRBV7-9
abundance: .

CDR3nt: TGTGCCAGCACAGGGTACCTCTCCTACAATGAGCAGTTCTTC
CDR3aa: CASTGYLSYNEQFF
d_gene: .
j_gene: TRBJ2-1
v_gene: TRBV7-2
abundance: many

CDR3nt: TGTGCCATCCTGGGCAGGGACGGAGAGACCCAGTACTTC
CDR3aa: CAILGRDGETQYF
d_gene: .
j_gene: TRBJ2-5
v_gene: TRBV6-2/TRBV6-3
abundance: .

CDR3nt: TGTGCCAGCAGCTTAGTACCTAGCGGGACTCAAAAGACCCAGTACTTC
CDR3aa: CASSLVPSGTQKTQYF
d_gene: TRBD2
j_gene: TRBJ2-5
v_gene: TRBV11-2
abundance: few

CDR3nt: TGTGCCAGCAGCCAAGATCCTTGGGGGTTAGAGACCCAGTACTTC
CDR3aa: CASSQDPWGLETQYF
d_gene: .
j_gene: TRBJ2-5
v_gene: TRBV9
abundance: .

CDR3nt: TGTGCCAGCAGGATTAGCGGGGGCCGGGGGACCGGGGAGCTGTTTTTT
CDR3aa: CASRISGGRGTGELFF
d_gene: TRBD2
j_gene: TRBJ2-2
v_gene: TRBV2
abundance: .

CDR3nt: TGCAGTGCTACCGGGGACTATGGCTACACCTTC
CDR3aa: CSATGDYGYTF
d_gene: .
j_gene: TRBJ1-2
v_gene: TRBV20-1
abundance: many

CDR3nt: TGTGCCAGCAGTTACGGTGGCAGGGGGAAAGTGATGGAAGCTTTCTTT
CDR3aa: CASSYGGRGKVMEAFF
d_gene: TRBD1
j_gene: TRBJ1-1
v_gene: TRBV6-2/TRBV6-3
abundance: .

CDR3nt: TGTGCCAGCAGCTTAAATCCAGGATCGGGGATTAGTGGCTACACCTTC
CDR3aa: CASSLNPGSGISGYTF
d_gene: .
j_gene: TRBJ1-2
v_gene: TRBV7-3
abundance: .

CDR3nt: TGTGCCAGCAGCCAAGTCGACGGACAGCCTAATGAAAAACTGTTTTTT
CDR3aa: CASSQVDGQPNEKLFF
d_gene: .
j_gene: TRBJ1-4
v_gene: TRBV7-9
abundance: few

CDR3nt: TGTGCCAGCAGCTTGGGGGTTAAGGAGACCCAGTACTTC
CDR3aa: CASSLGVKETQYF
d_gene: .
j_gene: TRBJ2-5
v_gene: TRBV13
abundance: many

CDR3nt: TGTGCCAGCACCCAAAGGGGGAAGGGGTACGAGCAGTACTTC
CDR3aa: CASTQRGKGYEQYF
d_gene: .
j_gene: TRBJ2-7
v_gene: TRBV6-5
abundance: .

CDR3nt: TGTGCCAGCAGCTCCACGGATAGGGTGGGTCAGCCCCAGCATTTT
CDR3aa: CASSSTDRVGQPQHF
d_gene: .
j_gene: TRBJ1-5
v_gene: TRBV7-9
abundance: many

CDR3nt: TGTGTCAGCAGCGCGAGGGGACTCAACTCTGGAAACACCATATATTTT
CDR3aa: CVSSARGLNSGNTIYF
d_gene: .
j_gene: TRBJ1-3
v_gene: TRBV11-2
abundance: once

CDR3nt: TGCAGTGCTAGAGCCCGCCGAGGACGGCATAACTATGGCTACACCTTC
CDR3aa: CSARARRGRHNYGYTF
d_gene: .
j_gene: TRBJ1-2
v_gene: TRBV20-1
abundance: .

CDR3nt: TGTGCCAGCAGCCAAAGGCGGGAGTTAAACGGGGAGCTGTTTTTT
CDR3aa: CASSQRRELNGELFF
d_gene: TRBD2
j_gene: TRBJ2-2
v_gene: TRBV14
abundance: many

CDR3nt: TGCGCCAGCAGCCAAGGGTCAAGTCTAGGACTGTTTTTT
CDR3aa: CASSQGSSLGLFF
d_gene: .
j_gene: TRBJ1-4
v_gene: TRBV4-3
abundance: .

CDR3nt: TGTGCCAGCAGTGATTTGTTGGGGCCTCTCGAGCAGTACTTC
CDR3aa: CASSDLLGPLEQYF
d_gene: .
j_gene: TRBJ2-7
v_gene: TRBV10-3
abundance: .

CDR3nt: TGTGCCAGCAGCTTACACAGGGCAGACACTGAAGCTTTCTTT
CDR3aa: CASSLHRADTEAFF
d_gene: .
j_gene: TRBJ1-1
v_gene: TRBV7-2
abundance: .

CDR3nt: TGTGCCAGCAGCTTAGTGGCAGACAGTACTAATGAAAAACTGTTTTTT
CDR3aa: CASSLVADSTNEKLFF
d_gene: .
j_gene: TRBJ1-4
v_gene: TRBV6-5
abundance: .

CDR3nt: TGTGCCAGCAGCTCACAGGGCGGGGGCGAGCAGTACTTC
CDR3aa: CASSSQGGGEQYF
d_gene: .
j_gene: TRBJ2-7
v_gene: TRBV11-1
abundance: .

CDR3nt: TGTGCTAGTGGTTTGGCCCCTGAGTGGAATCAGCCCCAGCATTTT
CDR3aa: CASGLAPEWNQPQHF
d_gene: .
j_gene: TRBJ1-5
v_gene: TRBV12-5
abundance: .

CDR3nt: TGTGCCAGCAGCAGCTATACAGGGGATAACTATGGCTACACCTTC
CDR3aa: CASSSYTGDNYGYTF
d_gene: TRBD1
j_gene: TRBJ1-2
v_gene: TRBV7-2
abundance: .

CDR3nt: TGTGCCAGCAGCTTCCGGACAGGTAGCACCATATATTTT
CDR3aa: CASSFRTGSTIYF
d_gene: TRBD1
j_gene: TRBJ1-3
v_gene: TRBV7-2
abundance: .

CDR3nt: TGTGCCATCAGTCCTATAGCGGGGAAAGAGACCCAGTACTTC
CDR3aa: CAISPIAGKETQYF
d_gene: TRBD2
j_gene: TRBJ2-5
v_gene: TRBV10-3
abundance: .

CDR3nt: TGTGCCAGCAGTTCGGTGCAGGGTAGCGAGCAGTACTTC
CDR3aa: CASSSVQGSEQYF
d_gene: .
j_gene: TRBJ2-7
v_gene: TRBV6-1
abundance: .

CDR3nt: TGTGCCAGCAGCTTATTGTCCGTTGACTATGGCTACACCTTC
CDR3aa: CASSLLSVDYGYTF
d_gene: .
j_gene: TRBJ1-2
v_gene: TRBV7-9
abundance: few

CDR3nt: TGTGCCAGCGGACAGGGGGAGGTAAACGAGCAGTACTTC
CDR3aa: CASGQGEVNEQYF
d_gene: TRBD1
j_gene: TRBJ2-7
v_gene: TRBV2
abundance: few

CDR3nt: TGTGCCATCAGGGCAACAGGCTACGAGCAGTACTTC
CDR3aa: CAIRATGYEQYF
d_gene: .
j_gene: TRBJ2-7
v_gene: TRBV10-3
abundance: .

CDR3nt: TGTGCCAGCGTGGCGGGGGGCGGCACTGAAGCTTTCTTT
CDR3aa: CASVAGGGTEAFF
d_gene: .
j_gene: TRBJ1-1
v_gene: TRBV12-3/TRBV12-4
abundance: many

CDR3nt: TGTGCCAGCTCACCACAGACGGAGAACACTGAAGCTTTCTTT
CDR3aa: CASSPQTENTEAFF
d_gene: .
j_gene: TRBJ1-1
v_gene: TRBV18
abundance: .

CDR3nt: TGTGCCAGCGGACAGGGGCTTTCCTACGAGCAGTACTTC
CDR3aa: CASGQGLSYEQYF
d_gene: TRBD1
j_gene: TRBJ2-7
v_gene: TRBV19
abundance: many

CDR3nt: TGTGCCAGCAGCCAAACTCAGGAGGAACAGACCCAGTACTTC
CDR3aa: CASSQTQEEQTQYF
d_gene: .
j_gene: TRBJ2-5
v_gene: TRBV7-2
abundance: .